Detailed here is one TCR beta chain. Antigen: not known. This sample is drawn from a study of shared clonotypes between healthy human individuals. General study points: Sharing across a few donors was seen in around 5.1% of naive CD4 clonotypes. Only blood underwent sampling, and tissue repertoires likely differ. Non-shared clonotypes had lower generation probabilities than clonotypes shared by all four sorted-subset donors.

Germline loops: CDR1 LNHNV, CDR2 YYDKDF (reference sequence). The CDR3 is 17 amino acids. With 2 bases clipped from V and 3 bases from J, the junction kept 13 bases outside the gene matches. Assay execution proceeded at the deep level. Libraries were prepared by immunoSEQ multiplex PCR; TCRdb keeps only in-frame clonotypes and omits some of them. The top ten hold less than 0.15% of the sample, which has more than 2 million clones, roughly 95% seen once. This chain uses TRBV15 with TRBJ2-7; 7 bases agree with TRBD2. This clonotype originated in a man younger than 35 in good health. Sequencing used naive CD4+ T cells sorted from blood. Subset indicated: CD45RA+ positively selected. CDR3 loop: CATSRPPGRGSNYEQYF. The CDR3 DNA reads as TGTGCCACCAGCAGACCCCCGGGGCGGGGGAGTAACTACGAGCAGTACTTC. The full variable domain, its missing parts supplied by reference TRBV15 and TRBJ2-7, is DAMVIQNPRYQVTQFGKPVTLSCSQTLNHNVMYWYQQKSSQAPKLLFHYYDKDFNNEADTPDNFQSRRPNTSFCFLDIRSPGLGDTAMYLCATSRPPGRGSNYEQYFGPGTRLTVT.